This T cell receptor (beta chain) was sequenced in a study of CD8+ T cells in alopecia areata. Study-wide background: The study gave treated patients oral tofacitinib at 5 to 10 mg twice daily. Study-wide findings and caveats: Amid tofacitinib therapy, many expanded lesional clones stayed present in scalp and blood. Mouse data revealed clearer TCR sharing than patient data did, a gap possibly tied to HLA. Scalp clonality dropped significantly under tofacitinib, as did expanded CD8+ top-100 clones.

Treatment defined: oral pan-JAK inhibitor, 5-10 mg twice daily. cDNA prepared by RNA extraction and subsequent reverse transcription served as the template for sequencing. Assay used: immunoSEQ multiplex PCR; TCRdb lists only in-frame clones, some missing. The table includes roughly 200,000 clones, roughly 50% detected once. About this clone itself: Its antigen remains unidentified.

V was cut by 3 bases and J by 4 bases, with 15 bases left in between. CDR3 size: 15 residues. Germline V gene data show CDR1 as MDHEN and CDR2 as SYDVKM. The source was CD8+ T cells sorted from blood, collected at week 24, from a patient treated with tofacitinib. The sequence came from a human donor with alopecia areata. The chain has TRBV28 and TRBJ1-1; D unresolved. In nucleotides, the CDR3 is TGTGCCAGCAGTTTTGGGGAAAAATACGTCACTGAAGCTTTCTTT. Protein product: CASSFGEKYVTEAFF.